Reported below is one TCR beta chain. The target antigen is unknown. Trimming cost V 6 bases and J 5 bases, with 11 bases left between them. Germline V gene sequence: CDR1 SQVTM, CDR2 ANQGSEA. The CDR3 extends over 11 amino acids. Here immunoSEQ multiplex PCR was the method, and the copy in TCRdb shows in-frame clones only, minus some. The table includes about 83,000 clones, about four fifths detected once. These data originate in a study of lymphopenia after photon versus proton radiotherapy. Study results and caveats: Relative stability marked proton patients; photon patients lost diversity and naive cells. After the lymphocyte nadir, photon-treated repertoires showed oligoclonal expansion, especially of CD8+ Temra cells. A bigger post-nadir fall in TCR diversity correlated inversely with survival time in deceased patients.

This clonotype was sampled from a man aged 60-69 years with pancreatic cancer. V is TRBV29-1 and J is TRBJ2-7; D is uncertain. Sequencing used peripheral blood, obtained from a patient treated with proton-based radiotherapy. The DNA for the CDR3 is TGCAGCGTAGGGATTGGGCACGAGCAGTACTTC. Translation: CSVGIGHEQYF.